The 28 T cell receptor beta chains below were found in one sample sequenced in a study of shared clonotypes between healthy human individuals. This table comes from immunoSEQ multiplex PCR, and its TCRdb copy is limited to in-frame clones, with some not included. The sample records more than 2,000,000 clones, around 94% being singletons. What was sequenced was naive CD4+ T cells sorted from blood. Subset noted: CD45RA+ positively selected. The receptors here all came from a man between 18 and 29 years old in good health.

Worth noting for this clone: Relative to the germline gene, one junction end is altered; a read error may explain this. The chain links TRBV15 to TRBJ2-4, with 9 nucleotides matching TRBD2. Looked up from germline, CDR1 is LNHNV and CDR2 is YYDKDF (reference sequence). This CDR3 is 13 amino acids long. The DNA of the CDR3 is TGTGCCACCAGCAGAGGGGGCCCTAGCGGGGTAGCCTTC. The encoded protein is CATSRGGPSGVAF.

This rearrangement joins TRBV28 to TRBJ2-7, with D hard to call. The CDR3 has 14 residues. The germline CDR1 and CDR2 sequences are MDHEN and SYDVKM. Trimming removed 7 bases from V and 0 bases from J, with 13 bases in between. DNA for the CDR3: TGTGCCAGCACCCGACGGGTATTCTCCTACGAGCAGTACTTC. This translates into CASTRRVFSYEQYF.

The V and J genes are TRBV7-9 and TRBJ1-1, with D tentatively TRBD1 (6 bases). V was shortened by 6 bases and J by 11 bases, with 19 bases between the two germline ends. The length of the CDR3 is 13 residues. The V gene's germline CDR1 is SEHNR and CDR2 FQNEAQ (reference sequence). CDR3 protein: CASSPITGTGAFF. CDR3 in DNA: TGTGCCAGCAGTCCTATCACAGGGACGGGGGCTTTCTTT.

The chain combines TRBV5-1 with TRBJ2-2; 7 bases map to TRBD1. Germline V gene sequence: CDR1 SGHRS, CDR2 YFSETQ. Trimming took 7 bases from V and 3 from J; bases not matched to a gene: 6. The CDR3 runs to 14 residues. The CDR3 spells CASGRQGDTGELFF. The CDR3 coding sequence is TGCGCCAGCGGCAGGCAGGGGGACACCGGGGAGCTGTTTTTT.

The J gene is TRBJ1-3, the V gene TRBV4-3, with D possibly matching TRBD1 (5 bases). CDR1 LGHNA and CDR2 YSLEER come from the germline V gene. The CDR3 length is 14 residues. Trimming removed 3 bases at V and 0 bases at J, with 6 bases between. In nucleotides, the CDR3 is TGCGCCAGCAGCCAGGACAACTCTGGAAACACCATATATTTT. Its protein is CASSQDNSGNTIYF.

V is TRBV10-1 and J is TRBJ2-1, with D unclear. This CDR3 has 15 amino acids. Germline CDR1 and CDR2: WNHNN and SYGVQD (reference sequence). V was clipped by 3 bases and J by 2 bases, with 11 bases between them. The DNA for the CDR3 is TGCGCCAGCAGTGAACCGGGTACAGCCTACAATGAGCAGTTCTTC. Translating gives CASSEPGTAYNEQFF.

V gene TRBV5-4 combines with J gene TRBJ2-5; D gene unclear. This CDR3 has 14 amino acids. With 4 bases removed from V and 5 bases from J, the gap between germline ends came to 15 bases. Germline-derived CDR1 and CDR2 are SGHNT and YYREEE (reference sequence). CDR3 region: CASSHLGRVETQYF. The CDR3 region has the DNA TGTGCCAGCAGCCACCTAGGGCGAGTTGAGACCCAGTACTTC.

This chain uses TRBV5-1 with TRBJ2-7; unclear D gene. V was trimmed by 0 bases and J by 5 bases, leaving 9 bases between them. Germline V gene sequence: CDR1 SGHRS, CDR2 YFSETQ. The CDR3 has 13 residues. CDR3 residues: CASSLVGSDEQYF. The CDR3 nucleotides are TGCGCCAGCAGCTTGGTCGGATCGGACGAGCAGTACTTC.

This clone was observed a few times. This same CDR3 is encoded by further DNA sequences in the sample. This chain uses TRBV7-9 with TRBJ1-1, with no clear D. CDR1 and CDR2 from the germline V gene are SEHNR and FQNEAQ (reference sequence). The CDR3 has 12 residues. The germline V and J ends were trimmed by 5 bases and 4 bases, with 8 bases remaining between them. DNA for the CDR3: TGTGCCAGCAGCCCATTAGGCACTGAAGCTTTCTTT. It specifies CASSPLGTEAFF.

The chain has TRBV6-5 and TRBJ1-2; 8 nucleotides line up with TRBD1. Germline V gene lookup returns CDR1 MNHEY and CDR2 SVGAGI. J lost 4 bases, V lost 10 bases, and 14 bases had no gene match. This CDR3 has 15 residues. The CDR3 coding sequence is TGTGCCACCAACAGGGGGTTAGGCAAACCCTATGGCTACACCTTC. Translating gives CATNRGLGKPYGYTF.

The chain recombines TRBV7-2 with TRBJ2-7; 9 bases are a match to TRBD1. After removal of 0 bases from V and 3 bases from J, the junction contained 6 bases not matched to a gene. Per germline, CDR1 SGHTA and CDR2 FQGNSA. The CDR3 contains 16 residues. The CDR3 region has the DNA TGTGCCAGCAGCTTAGCAGGGGGACAGGGAATCTACGAGCAGTACTTC. Its translation is CASSLAGGQGIYEQYF. The entire variable domain, with the rest obtained from reference TRBV7-2 and TRBJ2-7, is as follows: GAGVSQSPSNKVTEKGKDVELRCDPISGHTALYWYRQSLGQGLEFLIYFQGNSAPDKSGLPSDRFSAERTGGSVSTLTIQRTQQEDSAVYLCASSLAGGQGIYEQYFGPGTRLTVT.

A single count supports this clone. In DNA form, the CDR3 reads TGTGCCAGCAGCTCCCGTCCGAACGGGGAGCTGTTTTTT. Protein sequence: CASSSRPNGELFF. V and J are TRBV7-2 and TRBJ2-2, with no clear D. Trimming took 4 bases from V and 7 from J, leaving 10 bases between them. Germline V lookup: CDR1 SGHTA, CDR2 FQGNSA. CDR3 length: 13 residues.

V and J are TRBV2 and TRBJ2-1, with D perhaps assigned TRBD1 or TRBD2 (5 bases each). Germline CDR1 SNHLY, CDR2 FYNNEI. This CDR3 is built from 15 residues. The V end lost 2 bases, the J end lost 3 bases, and 11 bases lay between the germline ends. The CDR3 bases are TGTGCCAGCAGTGAATCAGGGACGATCTACAATGAGCAGTTCTTC. It specifies CASSESGTIYNEQFF. Filled out from reference TRBV2 and TRBJ2-1, the complete variable domain reads EPEVTQTPSHQVTQMGQEVILRCVPISNHLYFYWYRQILGQKVEFLVSFYNNEISEKSEIFDDQFSVERPDGSNFTLKIRSTKLEDSAMYFCASSESGTIYNEQFFGPGTRLTVL.

The chain uses TRBV30 and TRBJ2-5, with a tentative D call TRBD1 (6 bases). The end of the DNA aligns better with TRBJ2-7, so the J call may be wrong. This CDR3 region has 14 residues. The V gene's germline CDR1 is GTSNPN and CDR2 SVGIG (reference sequence). The CDR3 DNA reads TGTGCCTGGAGTCGATCTGGGGGCCCCTACGAGCAGTACTTC. As protein: CAWSRSGGPYEQYF.

This chain joins TRBV5-6 and TRBJ2-3; 9 bases map to TRBD1. This CDR3 has 16 amino acids. The germline V gene has CDR1 SGHDT and CDR2 YYEEEE. The V gene end was trimmed by 2 bases and the J gene end by 0 bases; junction bases not matched to a gene: 4. CDR3 nucleotides: TGTGCCAGCAGCTTATTAGGGACAGGGAGCACAGATACGCAGTATTTT. This encodes CASSLLGTGSTDTQYF. Combining the CDR3 with reference TRBV5-6 and TRBJ2-3 gives the whole variable domain DAGVTQSPTHLIKTRGQQVTLRCSPKSGHDTVSWYQQALGQGPQFIFQYYEEEERQRGNFPDRFSGHQFPNYSSELNVNALLLGDSALYLCASSLLGTGSTDTQYFGPGTRLTVL.

This chain joins TRBV7-9 and TRBJ1-6; no clear D. CDR1 and CDR2 (germline): SEHNR, FQNEAQ (reference sequence). With 1 base removed from V and 4 bases from J, the gap between germline ends came to 2 bases. The CDR3 consists of 13 residues. This chain's CDR3 is CASSLVYNSPLHF. In DNA form, the CDR3 reads TGTGCCAGCAGCTTAGTATATAATTCACCCCTCCACTTT.

The chain uses TRBV5-6 and TRBJ1-1, with 7 bases that match TRBD1. V was clipped by 4 bases and J by 2 bases; unmatched bases: 11. The germline gives CDR1 SGHDT, CDR2 YYEEEE. The CDR3 is 16 residues long. CDR3 residues: CASSPTGAHFNTEAFF. The DNA of the CDR3 is TGTGCCAGCAGCCCAACAGGGGCCCACTTTAACACTGAAGCTTTCTTT.

This chain links TRBV19 with TRBJ2-5, with D possibly being TRBD1 (6 bases). V lost 6 bases, J lost 4 bases, and 12 bases lay in between. Looked up from germline, CDR1 is LNHDA and CDR2 is SQIVND (reference sequence). The CDR3 has 13 residues. The CDR3 sequence is CASSGLGGETQYF. The CDR3 nucleotides read TGTGCCAGTAGCGGTTTAGGGGGAGAGACCCAGTACTTC.

The chain links TRBV5-1 to TRBJ2-5; TRBD2 matches 9 bases. CDR1 is SGHRS and CDR2 is YFSETQ in the germline V gene. The trim removed 1 base at V and 5 bases at J, leaving 9 bases unmatched. The length of the CDR3 is 16 residues. CDR3 in DNA: TGCGCCAGCAGCTTGCAAGCGGGGGGCAGTGGGGAGACCCAGTACTTC. Encoded protein: CASSLQAGGSGETQYF.

This chain connects TRBV2 to TRBJ2-6; 12 bases agree with TRBD1. The CDR3 sequence is 19 residues long. After removal of 5 bases from V and 4 bases from J, the junction contained 12 bases not matched to a gene. From germline, CDR1 is SNHLY and CDR2 FYNNEI. The chain's CDR3 is CASSPTGGGQGAGANVLTF. The CDR3 coding sequence is TGTGCCAGCAGTCCCACGGGAGGGGGACAGGGGGCCGGGGCCAACGTCCTGACTTTC.

The chain joins TRBV28 to TRBJ1-5, with D hard to call. Between the trimmed V and J ends, which lost 0 bases and 5 bases, there was a span of 11 bases. From germline, CDR1 is MDHEN and CDR2 SYDVKM. The CDR3 runs 15 residues. The CDR3 coding sequence is TGTGCCAGCAGTTTATGGGCCCTAGTGGATCAGCCCCAGCATTTT. Protein product: CASSLWALVDQPQHF.

The chain recombines TRBV5-5 with TRBJ2-1, with a possible D match to TRBD1 (6 bases). Germline V gene sequence: CDR1 SGHKS, CDR2 YYEKEE (reference sequence). This CDR3 contains 17 residues. Trimming stripped 4 bases from V and 4 bases from J, with 21 bases between. The CDR3 DNA sequence: TGTGCCAGCAGCCTAAACTGGGCCCCAGGGGTTTACAATGAGCAGTTCTTC. This gives the protein CASSLNWAPGVYNEQFF. Drawing the rest from reference TRBV5-5 and TRBJ2-1, the complete variable domain is DAGVTQSPTHLIKTRGQQVTLRCSPISGHKSVSWYQQVLGQGPQFIFQYYEKEERGRGNFPDRFSARQFPNYSSELNVNALLLGDSALYLCASSLNWAPGVYNEQFFGPGTRLTVL.

J is TRBJ2-1 and V is TRBV5-6; tentatively, D is TRBD2 (5 bases). CDR3 size: 16 residues. The V gene lost 3 bases and the J gene lost 0 bases, with 13 bases spanning the gap. The germline CDR1 and CDR2 sequences are SGHDT and YYEEEE. The CDR3 sequence is CASSWLTGNSYNEQFF. Written as DNA, the CDR3 is TGTGCCAGCAGCTGGCTAACGGGGAACTCCTACAATGAGCAGTTCTTC.

The gene calls are TRBV21-1 and TRBJ1-2. TRBV21-1 is annotated as a pseudogene. This CDR3 is built from 19 residues. CDR3 amino acids: CASSTTKWGLRVGLGGYTF. The DNA for the CDR3 is TGTGCCAGCAGCACCACAAAGTGGGGGTTGCGGGTGGGGCTTGGTGGCTACACCTTC.

V usage is TRBV19 and J usage is TRBJ2-3; the match to TRBD1 covers 8 bases. This CDR3 region has 14 residues. V dropped 6 bases and J dropped 2; count of bases not matched to a gene: 4. Germline V gives CDR1 LNHDA, CDR2 SQIVND (reference sequence). CDR3 protein: CASSWTGTTDTQYF. The CDR3 nucleotides read TGTGCCAGTAGCTGGACAGGGACCACAGATACGCAGTATTTT.

V gene TRBV4-3 combines with J gene TRBJ2-3; no firm D call. The CDR3 is 15 residues long. Germline V gene lookup returns CDR1 LGHNA and CDR2 YSLEER. Trimming removed 0 bases from V and 0 bases from J, with 7 bases in between. CDR3 coding DNA: TGCGCCAGCAGCCAAGATCAATTTAGCACAGATACGCAGTATTTT. This codes for CASSQDQFSTDTQYF.

This chain links TRBV28 with TRBJ1-1, with D uncertain. The CDR3 is made up of 15 amino acids. The germline gives CDR1 MDHEN, CDR2 SYDVKM. Trimming cost V 3 bases and J 1 base, with 12 bases left between them. The CDR3 coding sequence is TGTGCCAGCAGTTTTTCGCCCGGGGAGAACACTGAAGCTTTCTTT. Protein sequence: CASSFSPGENTEAFF.

The CDR3 coding sequence is TGTGCCAGCAGTTTGAGGGAGTCCTACAATGAGCAGTTCTTC. This translates into CASSLRESYNEQFF. This chain uses TRBV28 with TRBJ2-1, with TRBD2 as a possible D gene (5 bases). Trimming pared 3 bases from V and 1 base from J, leaving 7 bases between. The CDR3 length is 14 residues. Germline V gives CDR1 MDHEN, CDR2 SYDVKM.